Listed below are T cell receptor beta chains from one sample, sequenced in a study of blood T cell repertoires in COVID-19. Assay: immunoSEQ multiplex PCR; the TCRdb copy retains only in-frame clones and omits some. Seen here are 200,000 to 250,000 clones, around 85% observed once, and the top ten hold approximately 6.2%. The sequencing sample was made of peripheral blood. The receptors stem from a man between 60 and 70 years old with acute or convalescent COVID-19. Both conserved end residues are part of each CDR3. The D gene is left open where the match is weak. Clone size is shown for a subset of rows, as once, few, many or a class of expanded clone.

CDR3 length	D gene	V gene	clone size	J gene	CDR3 protein	CDR3 DNA
15	NA	TRBV28	NA	TRBJ1-1	CASSSKQGLNTEAFF	TGTGCCAGCAGTTCCAAACAGGGATTGAACACTGAAGCTTTCTTT
17	NA	TRBV30	NA	TRBJ2-3	CACRGGTAHLRTDTQYF	TGTGCCTGCCGGGGCGGGACAGCTCACCTCCGCACAGATACGCAGTATTTT
17	TRBD1	TRBV19	NA	TRBJ1-5	CASNPGQGASSNQPQHF	TGTGCCAGCAACCCGGGACAGGGGGCTTCGAGCAATCAGCCCCAGCATTTT
15	TRBD2	TRBV4-3	NA	TRBJ2-7	CASSPLAGAPYEQYF	TGCGCCAGCAGCCCGTTAGCGGGGGCCCCCTACGAGCAGTACTTC
14	NA	TRBV27	NA	TRBJ1-2	CASSLSPSGYGYTF	TGTGCCAGCAGTTTATCCCCAAGCGGCTATGGCTACACCTTC
15	TRBD2	TRBV30	NA	TRBJ2-3	CAWNLVAGGTDTQYF	TGTGCCTGGAACCTTGTAGCGGGGGGGACAGATACGCAGTATTTT
11	NA	TRBV20-1	NA	TRBJ2-3	CSARRGDTQYF	TGCAGTGCTAGGAGGGGGGATACGCAGTATTTT
14	TRBD1	TRBV6-6	NA	TRBJ2-7	CASSYRDSSYEQYF	TGTGCCAGCAGTTACCGGGACAGCTCCTACGAGCAGTACTTC
15	NA	TRBV6-4	NA	TRBJ1-1	CASSLDTGSDTEAFF	TGTGCCAGCAGTCTAGATACAGGGTCGGACACTGAAGCTTTCTTT
15	NA	TRBV19	NA	TRBJ1-1	CASTRPDRPNTEAFF	TGTGCCAGTACTCGTCCTGACAGGCCGAACACTGAAGCTTTCTTT
14	TRBD2	TRBV4-2	NA	TRBJ2-1	CASERLAGVNEQFF	TGTGCCAGCGAGAGACTAGCGGGAGTCAATGAGCAGTTCTTC
15	TRBD1	TRBV25-1	few	TRBJ1-2	CASSESGQGLWGYTF	TGTGCCAGCAGTGAATCGGGACAGGGCTTATGGGGCTACACCTTC
13	NA	TRBV11-2	NA	TRBJ2-2	CASSLASAGELFF	TGTGCCAGCAGCTTAGCGTCGGCCGGGGAGCTGTTTTTT
16	TRBD1	TRBV6-2/TRBV6-3	once	TRBJ1-4	CASSYSLPGGDEKLFF	TGTGCCAGCAGTTACTCGTTGCCAGGGGGCGATGAAAAACTGTTTTTT
16	NA	TRBV4-3	NA	TRBJ2-7	CASSQDSTSPTYEQYF	TGCGCCAGCAGCCAAGATTCGACATCTCCAACCTACGAGCAGTACTTC
12	NA	TRBV14	NA	TRBJ2-3	CASNKQGPTQYF	TGTGCCAGTAATAAACAGGGTCCTACGCAGTATTTT
17	NA	TRBV24-1	NA	TRBJ2-5	CATSDRLGEPGSETQYF	TGTGCCACCAGTGATCGTTTGGGCGAACCAGGCTCGGAGACCCAGTACTTC
16	TRBD2	TRBV4-1	NA	TRBJ2-1	CASSDRAGGYSDEQFF	TGCGCCAGCAGCGATAGAGCGGGAGGGTATTCCGATGAGCAGTTCTTC
15	TRBD1	TRBV30	NA	TRBJ2-3	CAWSPGTGYTDTQYF	TGTGCCTGGAGTCCCGGGACAGGGTACACAGATACGCAGTATTTT
12	NA	TRBV30	NA	TRBJ1-4	CAWTNNRELWFF	TGTGCCTGGACCAACAACAGGGAATTGTGGTTTTTT
10	TRBD1	TRBV6-5	once	TRBJ1-2	CGTGDYGYTF	TGTGGTACAGGGGACTATGGCTACACCTTC
16	NA	TRBV9	NA	TRBJ1-6	CASSVGGWGDNSPLHF	TGTGCCAGCAGCGTAGGGGGCTGGGGGGATAATTCACCCCTCCACTTT